This T cell receptor beta chain stems from a study of identical twins. Via MiXCR, TCRdb re-called the 5' RACE reads, giving one row per CDR3 protein. This sample has about 470,000 distinct CDR3 sequences, with approximately 24% found just once. Every one of the donors was a healthy Caucasian. Per germline, CDR1 SGHDT and CDR2 YYEEEE. V lost 1 base and J lost 3; bases outside the gene matches: 4. The CDR3 length is 14 residues. This clonotype was found a few times. These sequences were also reported in another study, on T cells expressing NK-cell markers. That investigation notes: Serological testing identified seven of the eight sequenced donors as HCMV-seropositive and one as seronegative.

This chain joins TRBV5-6 and TRBJ2-7; 7 bases fit TRBD1. Sequencing was carried out using CD4+ T cells sorted from blood. This sequence was found in a woman aged 18-29 years in good health. CDR3 nucleotide sequence: TGTGCCAGCAGCTTGCTCGGGGACAGCTACGAGCAGTACTTC. This encodes CASSLLGDSYEQYF.